This T cell receptor (beta chain) was obtained from a study of tumor-infiltrating lymphocytes in localized non-small cell lung cancer. Method: immunoSEQ multiplex PCR; TCRdb's copy keeps in-frame clones and lacks some. The data contain over 10,000 clones, 76% of them singletons. The specimen sequenced was uninvolved lung tissue not adjacent to the tumor. The TCR was taken from a human donor with non-small cell lung cancer.

In nucleotides, the CDR3 is TGCAGCGTCCACAAGGACAGGAACACTGAAGCTTTCTTT. Its protein product is CSVHKDRNTEAFF. The chain is built from TRBV29-1 and TRBJ1-1; tentatively, D is TRBD1 (6 bases). Per the germline V gene, CDR1 is SQVTM and CDR2 is ANQGSEA. V was trimmed by 6 bases and J by 1 base, leaving 12 bases between them. The CDR3 spans 13 residues.